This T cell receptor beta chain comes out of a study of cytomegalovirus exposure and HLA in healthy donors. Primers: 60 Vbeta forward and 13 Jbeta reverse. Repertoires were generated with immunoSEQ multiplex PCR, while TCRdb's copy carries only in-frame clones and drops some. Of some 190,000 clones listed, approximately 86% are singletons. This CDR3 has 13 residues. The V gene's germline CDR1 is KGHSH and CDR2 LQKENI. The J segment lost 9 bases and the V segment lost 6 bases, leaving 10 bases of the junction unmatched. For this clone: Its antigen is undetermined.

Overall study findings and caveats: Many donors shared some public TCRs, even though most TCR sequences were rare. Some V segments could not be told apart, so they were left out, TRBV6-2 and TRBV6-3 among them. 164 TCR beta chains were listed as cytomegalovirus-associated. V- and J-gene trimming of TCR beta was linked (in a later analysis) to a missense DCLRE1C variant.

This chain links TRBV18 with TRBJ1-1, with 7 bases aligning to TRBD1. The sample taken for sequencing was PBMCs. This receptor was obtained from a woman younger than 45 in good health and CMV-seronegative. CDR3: CASSPTGNVKAFF. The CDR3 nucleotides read TGTGCCAGCTCTCCGACAGGGAATGTTAAAGCTTTCTTT.